The text below deals with one T cell receptor beta chain. The data were obtained in a study of blood T cell repertoires in COVID-19. Overall study context: Both acute and convalescent COVID-19 samples were obtained from the United States, Italy and Spain. Sources were T cells, B-cell-depleted T cells, or PBMCs; the material itself was cDNA or gDNA.

V lost 0 bases, J lost 1 base, and 4 bases stayed unmatched. The CDR3 has 16 residues. Germline loops: CDR1 SGDLS, CDR2 YYNGEE. The assay was immunoSEQ multiplex PCR, and TCRdb's table has in-frame clones only and misses some. The table includes 250,000 to 350,000 clones, roughly 80% detected once. Patients from Seattle were sampled longitudinally, starting during active infection. The rearrangement uses TRBV9 and TRBJ2-3, with 8 bases identical to TRBD2. The receptor comes from a human donor with COVID-19, enrolled during active disease. The donor label of this sample is uncertain. The sample was peripheral blood. The CDR3 reads CASSVGGAGGTDTQYF. The CDR3, as DNA: TGTGCCAGCAGCGTAGGAGGAGCGGGGGGCACAGATACGCAGTATTTT. The whole variable domain, remainder taken from reference TRBV9 and TRBJ2-3, is DSGVTQTPKHLITATGQRVTLRCSPRSGDLSVYWYQQSLDQGLQFLIQYYNGEERAKGNILERFSAQQFPDLHSELNLSSLELGDSALYFCASSVGGAGGTDTQYFGPGTRLTVL.